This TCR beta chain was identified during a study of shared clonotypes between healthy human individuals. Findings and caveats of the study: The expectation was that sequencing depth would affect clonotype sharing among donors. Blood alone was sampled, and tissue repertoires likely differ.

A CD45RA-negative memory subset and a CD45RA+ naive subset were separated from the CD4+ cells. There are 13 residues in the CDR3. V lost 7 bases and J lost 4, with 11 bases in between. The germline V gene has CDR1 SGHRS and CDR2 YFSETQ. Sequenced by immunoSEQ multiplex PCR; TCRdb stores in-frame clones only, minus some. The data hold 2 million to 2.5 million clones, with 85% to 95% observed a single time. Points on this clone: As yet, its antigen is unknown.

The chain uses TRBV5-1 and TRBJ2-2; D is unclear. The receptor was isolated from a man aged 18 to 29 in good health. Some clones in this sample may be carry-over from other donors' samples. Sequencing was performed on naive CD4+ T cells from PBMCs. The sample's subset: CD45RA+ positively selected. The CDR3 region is CASGFSGTGELFF. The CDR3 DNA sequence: TGCGCCAGCGGGTTTTCGGGCACCGGGGAGCTGTTTTTT.